This T cell receptor (beta chain) was profiled in a study of T cell clonality in common variable immunodeficiency. General study points: Fewer deletions and N-nucleotide insertions were reportedly seen in common variable immunodeficiency TCR beta sequences. Fewer TCRbeta clones were shared among CVID subjects than controls. Links between repertoire features and CVID complications were heterogeneity-limited.

This clone appeared many times. Its specificity is not known. The observed sequence ends 3 residues before the CDR3 terminus, with the missing tail filled in from the germline J gene. Sequencing input was equivalent genomic DNA from CVID and controls. The assay was immunoSEQ multiplex PCR, and TCRdb's table has in-frame clones only and misses some. The sample has about 60,000 clones, none seen only once. The germline V gene encodes CDR1 DFQATT and CDR2 SNEGSKA (reference sequence). This CDR3 is 15 amino acids long. The trim removed 5 bases at V and 0 bases at J, leaving 7 bases unmatched. The TCR sequence derives from a person aged 18-69 years in good health. Sequencing was performed on peripheral blood mononuclear cells. The rearrangement uses TRBV20-1 and TRBJ1-5; 7 nucleotides align to TRBD1. This CDR3 is CSASRDRGSNQPQHF. The part of the CDR3 DNA that was read is TGCAGTGCTTCCCGGGACAGAGGTAGCAATCAGCCC.